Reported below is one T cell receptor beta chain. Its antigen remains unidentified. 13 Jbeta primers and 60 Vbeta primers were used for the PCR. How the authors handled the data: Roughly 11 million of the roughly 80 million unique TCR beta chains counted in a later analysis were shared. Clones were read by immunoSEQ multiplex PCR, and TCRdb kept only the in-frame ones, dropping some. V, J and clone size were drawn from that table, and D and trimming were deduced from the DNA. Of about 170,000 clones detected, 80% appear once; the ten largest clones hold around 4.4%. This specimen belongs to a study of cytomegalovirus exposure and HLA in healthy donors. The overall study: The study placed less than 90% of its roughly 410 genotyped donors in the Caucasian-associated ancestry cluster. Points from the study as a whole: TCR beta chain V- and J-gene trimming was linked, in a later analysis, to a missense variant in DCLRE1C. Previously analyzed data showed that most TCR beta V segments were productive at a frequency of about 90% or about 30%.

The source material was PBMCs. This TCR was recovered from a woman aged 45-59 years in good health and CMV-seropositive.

The CDR3 DNA reads TGTGCCAGCAGTCCCAGGTACTCTGGGGCCAACGTCCTGACTTTC. It encodes CASSPRYSGANVLTF. The rearrangement links TRBV6-5 to TRBJ2-6; no firm D call. V was clipped by 5 bases and J by 0 bases, with 8 bases between them. This CDR3 comprises 15 residues. The germline gives CDR1 MNHEY, CDR2 SVGAGI.